The 24 T cell receptor beta chains reported below all come from one sample, sequenced in a study of molecular identifiers for immune sequencing clone quantification. TCRdb itself ran the PCR reads through MiXCR, one entry per CDR3 protein. The table lists around 54,000 distinct CDR3 sequences, around 27% of them singletons, with about 1.9% in the top ten. Material: naive CD8+ T cells from blood, with Jurkat cell RNA spiked in. As to subset: FACS-sorted CD8+CD4-CCR7+CD45RA+ naive T cells. These receptors all stem from a human donor in good health. Some libraries in this study had Jurkat cell RNA spiked in.

This clonotype was counted ten times or more. The chain joins TRBV28 to TRBJ2-7; D unclear. Germline CDR1 reads MDHEN; CDR2 reads SYDVKM. The length of the CDR3 is 13 residues. Trimming pared 8 bases from V and 3 bases from J, leaving 14 bases between. For the CDR3, the DNA is TGTGCCAGCTTTGATCGAGATTTCTACGAGCAGTACTTC. This encodes CASFDRDFYEQYF.

This clonotype was seen many times. V gene TRBV15 combines with J gene TRBJ2-2; the D is unclear. The V end was cut by 0 bases, the J end by 1 base, with 6 bases between. CDR1 and CDR2 from the germline V gene are LNHNV and YYDKDF (reference sequence). This CDR3 has 15 residues. DNA of the CDR3: TGTGCCACCAGCAGAGATCTAGGGAACACCGGGGAGCTGTTTTTT. This translates into CATSRDLGNTGELFF. Full variable domain (missing parts from reference TRBV15 and TRBJ2-2): DAMVIQNPRYQVTQFGKPVTLSCSQTLNHNVMYWYQQKSSQAPKLLFHYYDKDFNNEADTPDNFQSRRPNTSFCFLDIRSPGLGDTAMYLCATSRDLGNTGELFFGEGSRLTVL.

This clonotype was counted between two and nine times. The genes are TRBV9 and TRBJ1-1; D remains ambiguous. The CDR3 extends over 14 amino acids. Trimming pared 1 base from V and 3 bases from J, leaving 10 bases between. CDR1 is SGDLS and CDR2 is YYNGEE in the germline V gene. CDR3 in amino acids: CASSVSFGYTEAFF. The CDR3 nucleotides read TGTGCCAGCAGCGTAAGCTTTGGATACACTGAAGCTTTCTTT.

Concerning this clonotype itself: This clone may be a read error of a much larger clone one base away. The rearrangement links TRBV15 to TRBJ2-7; D might be TRBD1 (5 bases). This CDR3 comprises 13 residues. The germline V gene has CDR1 LNHNV and CDR2 YYDKDF (reference sequence). V dropped 3 bases and J dropped 3 bases, with 9 bases sitting between them. The CDR3 nucleotides are TGTGCCACCAGCAGCGTCAGGGACTACGAGCAGTACTTC. Its protein product is CATSSVRDYEQYF. The full variable domain, rest sourced from reference TRBV15 and TRBJ2-7, is DAMVIQNPRYQVTQFGKPVTLSCSQTLNHNVMYWYQQKSSQAPKLLFHYYDKDFNNEADTPDNFQSRRPNTSFCFLDIRSPGLGDTAMYLCATSSVRDYEQYFGPGTRLTVT.

This clonotype was recorded many times. The V and J genes are TRBV7-9 and TRBJ2-2; D is ambiguous. V lost 5 bases and J 3 bases, leaving 7 bases between the germline ends. The CDR3 loop spans 13 amino acids. Per germline, CDR1 SEHNR and CDR2 FQNEAQ (reference sequence). The CDR3: CASSPRHTGELFF. The CDR3 coding sequence is TGTGCCAGCAGCCCCCGCCACACCGGGGAGCTGTTTTTT.

Details on this clonotype: A much larger clone differs by one base, so this may be a read error. The chain is built from TRBV6-2 or TRBV6-3 and TRBJ1-5; D gene uncertain. This CDR3 has 15 amino acids. Germline V lookup: CDR1 MNHEY, CDR2 SVGEGT. The CDR3, as DNA: TGTGCCGGCAGTTACCCCGCCACGGGCAATCAGCCCCAGCATTTT. This gives the protein CAGSYPATGNQPQHF.

There are many counts of this clonotype. The chain links TRBV27 to TRBJ1-5; possible D gene TRBD1, 6 bases. CDR3 length equals 15 residues. From germline, CDR1 is MNHEY and CDR2 SMNVEV (reference sequence). Trimming cost V 4 bases and J 0 bases, with 10 bases left between them. The CDR3 region is CASSSTGDSNQPQHF. The CDR3 DNA follows: TGTGCCAGCAGTTCGACAGGAGATAGCAATCAGCCCCAGCATTTT.

This chain's CDR3 is CARLTGGRGHPPQHF. CDR3 coding DNA: TGTGCCCGCCTCACCGGGGGCAGGGGCCATCCGCCCCAGCATTTT. The genes are TRBV19 and TRBJ1-5; possible D gene TRBD1, 6 bases. Trimming took 11 bases from V and 9 from J, leaving 26 bases between them. CDR1 LNHDA and CDR2 SQIVND come from the germline V gene (reference sequence). The CDR3 loop spans 15 amino acids.

Concerning this clonotype: Just one base apart from a much larger clone, this may be a read error. The CDR3, as DNA: TGTGCCAGCAGCTTAGGGTGGGGGGGCACAGGTACGCAGTATTTT. This encodes CASSLGWGGTGTQYF. The chain links TRBV7-2 to TRBJ2-3, with D perhaps matching TRBD2 (7 bases). CDR1 is SGHTA and CDR2 is FQGNSA in the germline V gene. This CDR3 contains 15 residues.

As regards this clonotype: A much larger clone lies a single base off, so this may be a read error. The chain is built from TRBV6-5 and TRBJ2-7, with D hard to call. Germline V gene sequence: CDR1 MNHEY, CDR2 SVGAGI. The ends were cut back, 1 base at V and 2 bases at J, with 6 bases in the middle. There are 13 residues in the CDR3. The CDR3 DNA follows: TGTGCCAGCAGTTACTTGCCACCCTACGAGCAGTACTTC. This codes for CASSYLPPYEQYF.

The table lists this clonotype with many counts. The genes are TRBV29-1 and TRBJ2-7; D unresolved. The germline V gene has CDR1 SQVTM and CDR2 ANQGSEA. Trimming removed 4 bases from V and 0 bases from J, with 13 bases in between. The CDR3 is 14 amino acids. The CDR3 reads CSVVPGSRSYEQYF. The DNA of the CDR3 is TGCAGCGTTGTACCCGGGTCCCGCTCCTACGAGCAGTACTTC.

Details on this clonotype: A read error is possible here, since a much larger clone lies one base away. This chain links TRBV4-1 with TRBJ2-7; D may be TRBD2 (6 bases). Germline CDR1 reads MGHRA; CDR2 reads YSYEKL. The CDR3 runs 14 residues. V was trimmed by 2 bases and J by 3 bases, leaving 11 bases between them. The CDR3 DNA follows: TGCGCCAGCAGCCAACGGGAGAAAGGCTACGAGCAGTACTTC. The encoded protein is CASSQREKGYEQYF.

This clonotype was seen repeatedly, ten times or more. The chain combines TRBV12-3 or TRBV12-4 with TRBJ2-3; 7 positions agree with TRBD1. The CDR3 contains 16 residues. V lost 5 bases to trimming and J lost 0 bases; unmatched junction nucleotides: 8. The CDR3 bases are TGTGCCAGCAGTCCGCTCGACAGGGTGAGCACAGATACGCAGTATTTT. This encodes CASSPLDRVSTDTQYF.

This clonotype showed up many times. V and J are TRBV27 and TRBJ1-5; TRBD1 aligns across 9 bases. The germline gives CDR1 MNHEY, CDR2 SMNVEV (reference sequence). J lost 2 bases, V lost 5 bases, and 7 bases had no gene match. The CDR3 contains 16 residues. Written as DNA, the CDR3 is TGTGCCAGCAGTCCACAGGGGGCCTTCGGCAATCAGCCCCAGCATTTT. It yields the protein CASSPQGAFGNQPQHF.

In this sample, this clonotype turned up many times. The chain employs TRBV20-1 and TRBJ1-2; D is perhaps TRBD1 (5 bases). Deletions cut 6 bases from V and 3 bases from J, with 20 bases between. Looked up from germline, CDR1 is DFQATT and CDR2 is SNEGSKA (reference sequence). There are 15 residues in the CDR3. The CDR3 coding sequence is TGCAGTGCCCATAACGGGTCAGGACATTACTATGGCTACACCTTC. This codes for CSAHNGSGHYYGYTF.

The chain links TRBV6-2 or TRBV6-3 to TRBJ2-5, with D possibly TRBD1 on 6 matching bases. CDR1 is MNHEY, CDR2 SVGEGT, per germline. This CDR3 has 15 residues. V gave up 6 bases and J gave up 2 bases, with 16 bases separating them. In nucleotides, the CDR3 is TGTGCCAGCAGCCAAGAGTTCGGACAGCAAGAGACCCAGTACTTC. Translated, it gives CASSQEFGQQETQYF.

This clonotype has ten or more counts. The CDR3 nucleotides are TGTGCCTGGGACAGGGCGGTGAACACTGAAGCTTTCTTT. Its protein product is CAWDRAVNTEAFF. The chain combines TRBV30 with TRBJ1-1; TRBD1 matches 7 bases. Germline lookup yields CDR1 GTSNPN and CDR2 SVGIG (reference sequence). Trimming took 5 bases from V and 0 from J; bases not matched to a gene: 3. CDR3 length: 13 amino acids.

Many counts were recorded for this clonotype. This chain connects TRBV7-3 to TRBJ2-3; 12 nucleotides align to TRBD2. The CDR3 sequence is 16 residues long. With 4 bases clipped from V and 4 bases from J, the junction kept 6 bases outside the gene matches. Germline V gives CDR1 SGHTA, CDR2 FQGTGA. DNA for the CDR3: TGTGCCAGCAGCTCGCTAGCGGGAGGGCTTGCAGATACGCAGTATTTT. This gives the protein CASSSLAGGLADTQYF.

The CDR3 DNA follows: TGCGCCAGCAGCCTTCGGACTAGCGGGATATCACCAGCGAACACCGGGGAGCTGTTTTTT. Amino acids: CASSLRTSGISPANTGELFF. This sequence joins TRBV4-1 and TRBJ2-2; 12 positions agree with TRBD2. The CDR3 is made up of 20 amino acids. The ends lost 4 bases at V and 0 bases at J; junction bases unmatched: 12. Germline V gene sequence: CDR1 MGHRA, CDR2 YSYEKL.

This clonotype has ten or more counts. The chain joins TRBV7-9 to TRBJ1-2; perhaps TRBD1 as D (6 bases). Germline V lookup: CDR1 SEHNR, CDR2 FQNEAQ (reference sequence). Trimming took off 4 bases at V and 5 bases at J, with 17 bases between the two ends. The CDR3 totals 15 residues. The DNA for the CDR3 is TGTGCCAGCAGCTCCCCCGGACAGCCCCGTTATGGCTACACCTTC. It translates to CASSSPGQPRYGYTF.

This clonotype was seen ten or more times. This chain uses TRBV27 with TRBJ1-4; possible D gene TRBD1, 5 bases. Germline CDR1 is MNHEY and CDR2 is SMNVEV (reference sequence). Trimming took 1 base from V and 7 from J, leaving 7 bases between them. CDR3 length: 13 residues. The DNA of the CDR3 is TGTGCCAGCAGTTTATTTGGGGGTGAAAAACTGTTTTTT. As protein: CASSLFGGEKLFF.

Note on this clonotype: One base away lies a much larger clone, so this may be a sequencing read error. J is TRBJ2-2 and V is TRBV14; 10 nucleotides align to TRBD2. The CDR3 length is 16 residues. Germline V gene data show CDR1 as SGHDN and CDR2 as FVKESK. CDR3 DNA: TGTGCCAGCGGCCAAGAACCTAGCGGGAGTACCGGGGAGCTGTTTTTT. Protein: CASGQEPSGSTGELFF.

This clonotype was found many times. The rearrangement links TRBV10-3 to TRBJ2-3, with D tentatively TRBD2 (5 bases). Germline assignment: CDR1 ENHRY and CDR2 SYGVKD. The V end lost 3 bases, the J end lost 3 bases, and 13 bases lay between the germline ends. This CDR3 contains 15 residues. DNA of the CDR3: TGTGCCATCAGTGATCCCACGGGGTTAACAGATACGCAGTATTTT. Its protein product is CAISDPTGLTDTQYF.

This clonotype was seen more than once but under ten times. V and J are TRBV19 and TRBJ1-1; D not resolved. V gave up 8 bases and J gave up 3 bases, with 13 bases separating them. Per germline, CDR1 LNHDA and CDR2 SQIVND (reference sequence). The CDR3 runs to 13 residues. The CDR3 nucleotides are TGTGCCAGTGGGCCAGATCAGGACACTGAAGCTTTCTTT. It codes for CASGPDQDTEAFF. The full variable domain, completed using reference TRBV19 and TRBJ1-1, is DGGITQSPKYLFRKEGQNVTLSCEQNLNHDAMYWYRQDPGQGLRLIYYSQIVNDFQKGDIAEGYSVSREKKESFPLTVTSAQKNPTAFYLCASGPDQDTEAFFGQGTRLTVV.